A selection of T cell receptor beta chains follows, all from one sample in a study of PD-L1 blockade in urothelial cancer. Sequencing used immunoSEQ multiplex PCR; TCRdb keeps in-frame clones, though not all of them. The table records nearly 2,500 clones, around a third of them present only once. The specimen comprised tumor tissue, sampled before atezolizumab (anti-PD-L1) treatment. Every receptor here comes from a man in his fifties or sixties with urothelial cancer. CDR3s include the opening cysteine and the closing phenylalanine or tryptophan. A D gene is named only where the DNA matches it firmly. Part of the rows lack a size; the others show once, few, many or a class for expanded clones.

clone_size: -; v_call: TRBV15; j_call: TRBJ1-4; d_call: TRBD1; cdr3_nt: TGTGCCACCAGCAGGGACAGGGGCGGTCAAAAACTGTTTTTT; cdr3_aa: CATSRDRGGQKLFF
clone_size: few; v_call: TRBV6-8; j_call: TRBJ2-7; d_call: -; cdr3_nt: TGTGCCATCAGGGACACAGCCGCCCTTGGGCAGTACTTC; cdr3_aa: CAIRDTAALGQYF
clone_size: few; v_call: TRBV4-1; j_call: TRBJ2-7; d_call: -; cdr3_nt: TGCGCCAGCAGCCAAGTACGTTCGGGCTCCTACGAGCAGTACTTC; cdr3_aa: CASSQVRSGSYEQYF
clone_size: -; v_call: TRBV29-1; j_call: TRBJ2-1; d_call: TRBD1; cdr3_nt: TGCAGCGCCGTCCCGGGACAGGGTTTGGGTGAGCAGTTCTTC; cdr3_aa: CSAVPGQGLGEQFF
clone_size: -; v_call: TRBV19; j_call: TRBJ2-2; d_call: -; cdr3_nt: TGTGCCAGTAGTATATCCAGTAACACCGGGGAGCTGTTTTTT; cdr3_aa: CASSISSNTGELFF
clone_size: few; v_call: TRBV6-1; j_call: TRBJ2-7; d_call: -; cdr3_nt: TGTGCCAGCAGTGAAGTTGGGACTTACTACGAGCAGTACTTC; cdr3_aa: CASSEVGTYYEQYF
clone_size: few; v_call: TRBV6-8; j_call: TRBJ1-6; d_call: -; cdr3_nt: TGTGCCAGCAGTGACAATGGGGGTTCACCCCTCCACTTT; cdr3_aa: CASSDNGGSPLHF
clone_size: large; v_call: TRBV15; j_call: TRBJ2-5; d_call: -; cdr3_nt: TGTGCCACCAGCAGAGATAGGCCAGGGAACCTCAAATCCCTGAAGACCCAGTACTTC; cdr3_aa: CATSRDRPGNLKSLKTQYF
clone_size: few; v_call: TRBV11-3; j_call: TRBJ2-1; d_call: TRBD2; cdr3_nt: TGTGCCAGCTCCAGGTGGGCTAGCGGGAGGCTAGTTGGCTACAATGAGCAGTTCTTC; cdr3_aa: CASSRWASGRLVGYNEQFF
clone_size: -; v_call: TRBV6-8; j_call: TRBJ1-6; d_call: -; cdr3_nt: TGTGCCAGCAGTGCCGAGAGCGGAAGTAATTCACCCCTCCACTTT; cdr3_aa: CASSAESGSNSPLHF
clone_size: few; v_call: TRBV6-8; j_call: TRBJ2-5; d_call: TRBD1; cdr3_nt: TGTGCCAGCCACAGGGGGCAAAGGGAGACCCAGTACTTC; cdr3_aa: CASHRGQRETQYF
clone_size: -; v_call: TRBV30; j_call: TRBJ2-5; d_call: -; cdr3_nt: TGTGCCCGCGCGGCAGGGGAAGATGCGACCCAGTACTTC; cdr3_aa: CARAAGEDATQYF
clone_size: medium-sized; v_call: TRBV9; j_call: TRBJ2-3; d_call: -; cdr3_nt: TGTGCCAGCAGCGTAGGACAGGGCACAGATACGCAGTATTTT; cdr3_aa: CASSVGQGTDTQYF
clone_size: -; v_call: TRBV28; j_call: TRBJ1-6; d_call: TRBD1; cdr3_nt: TGTGCCAGCATCAGACAGGGGGCGAGGTTTAATTCACCCCTCCACTTT; cdr3_aa: CASIRQGARFNSPLHF
clone_size: few; v_call: TRBV28; j_call: TRBJ1-5; d_call: TRBD1; cdr3_nt: TGTGCCAGCAGTTCGGGACAGGGTAAGAATCAGCCCCAGCATTTT; cdr3_aa: CASSSGQGKNQPQHF
clone_size: -; v_call: TRBV2; j_call: TRBJ2-3; d_call: TRBD1; cdr3_nt: TGTGCCAGCAGTAGGACAGGAAGCACAGATACGCAGTATTTT; cdr3_aa: CASSRTGSTDTQYF
clone_size: medium-sized; v_call: TRBV11-3; j_call: TRBJ2-7; d_call: TRBD1; cdr3_nt: TGTGCCAGCAGCCCGAAGGGGACAGGGTATAGGGGCTCCTACGAGCAGTACTTC; cdr3_aa: CASSPKGTGYRGSYEQYF
clone_size: -; v_call: TRBV15; j_call: TRBJ1-3; d_call: TRBD1; cdr3_nt: TGTGCCACCAGCATGGGGACAGTCTCTGGAAACACCATATATTTT; cdr3_aa: CATSMGTVSGNTIYF
clone_size: -; v_call: TRBV6-8; j_call: TRBJ2-1; d_call: TRBD1; cdr3_nt: TGTGCCAGCCCGGGCGCGCGGACAGGGTCCTACAATGAGCAGTTCTTC; cdr3_aa: CASPGARTGSYNEQFF
clone_size: medium-sized; v_call: TRBV6-8; j_call: TRBJ1-1; d_call: -; cdr3_nt: TGTGCCAGCAGTTACGGGGGGGCGAATGAAGCTTTCTTT; cdr3_aa: CASSYGGANEAFF
clone_size: -; v_call: TRBV28; j_call: TRBJ1-1; d_call: -; cdr3_nt: TGTGCCAGCAGTTTTCCCGGGTTCGGGACTGAAGCTTTCTTT; cdr3_aa: CASSFPGFGTEAFF
clone_size: -; v_call: TRBV7-6; j_call: TRBJ2-1; d_call: TRBD1; cdr3_nt: TGTGCCAGCAGCGGAGGGACAGGGAACGGCTCCTACAATGAGCAGTTCTTC; cdr3_aa: CASSGGTGNGSYNEQFF
clone_size: -; v_call: TRBV29-1; j_call: TRBJ2-3; d_call: TRBD2; cdr3_nt: TGCAGCGTTCCCCCTGGACTAGCGGGAGGTACGCAGTATTTT; cdr3_aa: CSVPPGLAGGTQYF
clone_size: once; v_call: TRBV18; j_call: TRBJ2-2; d_call: -; cdr3_nt: TGTGCCAGCTCACCCCTACAGGGAAAGAACACCGGGGAGCTGTTTTTT; cdr3_aa: CASSPLQGKNTGELFF
clone_size: -; v_call: TRBV5-1; j_call: TRBJ2-2; d_call: -; cdr3_nt: TGCGCCAGCAGCTCAGATACAGTGGGTCGGGACGGGGAGCTGTTTTTT; cdr3_aa: CASSSDTVGRDGELFF
clone_size: -; v_call: TRBV19; j_call: TRBJ2-1; d_call: TRBD1; cdr3_nt: TGTGCCAGTAGTAGCGGATGGACAGGGAAAGTCGACAATGAGCAGTTCTTC; cdr3_aa: CASSSGWTGKVDNEQFF
clone_size: -; v_call: TRBV19; j_call: TRBJ2-1; d_call: -; cdr3_nt: TGTGCCAGTAGTGAATCAGCTGGGGCGTCCTACAATGAGCAGTTCTTC; cdr3_aa: CASSESAGASYNEQFF
clone_size: once; v_call: TRBV5-1; j_call: TRBJ2-3; d_call: TRBD2; cdr3_nt: TGCGCCAGCAGCTTGGGACTAGCGGGGAGCACAGATACGCAGTATTTT; cdr3_aa: CASSLGLAGSTDTQYF
clone_size: -; v_call: TRBV28; j_call: TRBJ2-5; d_call: -; cdr3_nt: TGTGCCAGCAGTTTAAGTTCGGGTTGGGAGACCCAGTACTTC; cdr3_aa: CASSLSSGWETQYF
clone_size: few; v_call: TRBV1; j_call: TRBJ1-5; d_call: -; cdr3_nt: TGCGCCAGCAGCCACGGGGGAAAGGACAATCAGCCCCAGCATTTT; cdr3_aa: CASSHGGKDNQPQHF
clone_size: -; v_call: TRBV29-1; j_call: TRBJ2-3; d_call: -; cdr3_nt: TGCAGCGTCCGCCTGCACCCTAGCACAGATACGCAGTATTTT; cdr3_aa: CSVRLHPSTDTQYF
clone_size: few; v_call: TRBV6-8; j_call: TRBJ2-1; d_call: TRBD1; cdr3_nt: TGTGCCAGCAGTCACAGGGGGGATGAGCAGTTCTTC; cdr3_aa: CASSHRGDEQFF
clone_size: medium-sized; v_call: TRBV23-1; j_call: TRBJ1-3; d_call: -; cdr3_nt: TGCGCCAGCAGCGGGATAGGGGGAAACACCATATATTTT; cdr3_aa: CASSGIGGNTIYF
clone_size: large; v_call: TRBV6-8; j_call: TRBJ2-7; d_call: -; cdr3_nt: TGTGCCAGCAGTTACGGGGAGGCATACGAGCAGTACTTC; cdr3_aa: CASSYGEAYEQYF
clone_size: few; v_call: TRBV18; j_call: TRBJ2-2; d_call: -; cdr3_nt: TGTGCCAGCTCACCAATGGGAACACTAACCGGGGAGCTGTTTTTT; cdr3_aa: CASSPMGTLTGELFF
clone_size: -; v_call: TRBV19; j_call: TRBJ1-5; d_call: -; cdr3_nt: TGTGCCAGTAGTACGGAAGGCCCTCAGCCCCAGCATTTT; cdr3_aa: CASSTEGPQPQHF
clone_size: -; v_call: TRBV19; j_call: TRBJ2-2; d_call: -; cdr3_nt: TGTGCCAGTAGTATAGTCCGCGGGGAGCTGTTTTTT; cdr3_aa: CASSIVRGELFF
clone_size: -; v_call: TRBV28; j_call: TRBJ1-5; d_call: -; cdr3_nt: TGTGCCAGCAGTCCCCGCGTATACAATCAGCCCCAGCATTTT; cdr3_aa: CASSPRVYNQPQHF
clone_size: once; v_call: TRBV29-1; j_call: TRBJ1-2; d_call: TRBD1; cdr3_nt: TGCAGCGGTGGGACAGGGTCTAACTATGGCTACACCTTC; cdr3_aa: CSGGTGSNYGYTF
clone_size: -; v_call: TRBV19; j_call: TRBJ2-3; d_call: TRBD2; cdr3_nt: TGTGCCAGTAGTAGGACTAGCGGGGGGTCTAGCACAGATACGCAGTATTTT; cdr3_aa: CASSRTSGGSSTDTQYF
clone_size: -; v_call: TRBV6-8; j_call: TRBJ1-4; d_call: TRBD1; cdr3_nt: TGTGCCAGCAGTGTCGGACAGGGGAATGAAAAACTGTTTTTT; cdr3_aa: CASSVGQGNEKLFF
clone_size: few; v_call: TRBV6-8; j_call: TRBJ1-6; d_call: -; cdr3_nt: TGTGCCAGCGTATTGTCGTTAGACCATAATTCACCCCTCCACTTT; cdr3_aa: CASVLSLDHNSPLHF
clone_size: -; v_call: TRBV28; j_call: TRBJ1-2; d_call: TRBD1; cdr3_nt: TGTGCCAGCAGTTTTTGGACAGGGGCGACTAACTATGGCTACACCTTC; cdr3_aa: CASSFWTGATNYGYTF
clone_size: -; v_call: TRBV10-2; j_call: TRBJ2-7; d_call: TRBD1; cdr3_nt: TGCGCCAGCAGCCCCGCAGGGGGACCTCTCGAGCAGTACTTC; cdr3_aa: CASSPAGGPLEQYF
clone_size: -; v_call: TRBV14; j_call: TRBJ2-7; d_call: -; cdr3_nt: TGTGCCAGCAGCCAAGATAGTGGGGAGAAAGAGCAGTACTTC; cdr3_aa: CASSQDSGEKEQYF